The 21 T cell receptor beta chains in this list originate from one sample, sequenced in a study of cytomegalovirus exposure and HLA in healthy donors. It was with 60 Vbeta and 13 Jbeta primers that the PCR ran. TCRdb's copy holds only in-frame clones and misses some; the assay was immunoSEQ multiplex PCR. The data contain roughly 99,000 clones, around three quarters of them singletons. The specimen was PBMCs. These receptors all stem from a male donor in good health and CMV-seronegative.

This clone has only a few counts. J is TRBJ1-5 and V is TRBV2, with 9 bases matching TRBD1. With V trimmed by 3 bases and J by 5 bases, 2 bases remained unmatched. The CDR3 spans 14 residues. The V gene's germline CDR1 is SNHLY and CDR2 FYNNEI. CDR3 coding DNA: TGTGCCAGCAGTGACCGGACAGGGGATCAGCCCCAGCATTTT. Translation gives CASSDRTGDQPQHF. Variable domain in full (rest from reference TRBV2 and TRBJ1-5): EPEVTQTPSHQVTQMGQEVILRCVPISNHLYFYWYRQILGQKVEFLVSFYNNEISEKSEIFDDQFSVERPDGSNFTLKIRSTKLEDSAMYFCASSDRTGDQPQHFGDGTRLSIL.

The chain recombines TRBV2 with TRBJ1-3; a possible D gene is TRBD1 (5 bases). V lost 6 bases to trimming and J lost 3 bases, with 9 bases between them. The CDR3 has 13 residues. The germline V gene encodes CDR1 SNHLY and CDR2 FYNNEI. CDR3 DNA: TGTGCCAGCAGGACGGGACTTGGAAACACCATATATTTT. Amino acid sequence: CASRTGLGNTIYF.

The chain carries TRBV5-1 and TRBJ2-2; weak D call: TRBD2 (5 bases). From germline, CDR1 is SGHRS and CDR2 YFSETQ. Trimming left V 0 bases short and J 3 bases short, with 15 bases between. This CDR3 is built from 17 residues. CDR3 sequence (DNA): TGCGCCAGCAGCTTGGCCTGGGGAGCGCTAGACACCGGGGAGCTGTTTTTT. As protein: CASSLAWGALDTGELFF.

The chain uses TRBV27 and TRBJ2-1; 11 nucleotides match TRBD2. The germline V gene has CDR1 MNHEY and CDR2 SMNVEV (reference sequence). Unmatched junction bases numbered 7, after V lost 5 bases and J lost 7 bases. The CDR3 totals 15 residues. The CDR3 protein is CASSPGTSGRNEQFF. The CDR3 DNA sequence: TGTGCCAGCAGTCCCGGGACTAGCGGAAGGAATGAGCAGTTCTTC.

V is TRBV5-1 and J is TRBJ1-1; no clear D gene. V was trimmed by 2 bases and J by 5 bases, leaving 16 bases between them. This CDR3 region has 15 residues. The V gene's germline CDR1 is SGHRS and CDR2 YFSETQ. The CDR3 reads CASSFRQPGSTEAFF. The CDR3 region has the DNA TGCGCCAGCAGCTTTAGACAACCCGGGAGTACTGAAGCTTTCTTT.

The chain employs TRBV23-1 and TRBJ2-1, with D perhaps matching TRBD1 (6 bases). TRBV23-1 is assigned to the ORF class and has an uncertain function. CDR3 length: 16 amino acids. The V end lost 2 bases, the J end lost 2 bases, and 13 bases lay between the germline ends. The CDR3, as DNA: TGCGCCAGCAGTCAAAGGGGGATGGAGGCCTACAATGAGCAGTTCTTC. It is translated as CASSQRGMEAYNEQFF.

The chain employs TRBV14 and TRBJ2-5, with 7 bases fitting TRBD2. The CDR3 consists of 19 residues. From germline, CDR1 is SGHDN and CDR2 FVKESK. V was clipped by 1 base and J by 4 bases; unmatched bases: 18. The CDR3 DNA reads TGTGCCAGCAGCCAAGTGGTATGGTATGCGGGAGACCCCGGAGAGACCCAGTACTTC. It specifies CASSQVVWYAGDPGETQYF.

This sequence joins TRBV4-1 and TRBJ2-5; 11 positions match TRBD1. Germline CDR1 is MGHRA and CDR2 is YSYEKL. The CDR3 sequence is 16 residues long. Unmatched junction bases numbered 6, after V lost 2 bases and J lost 4 bases. This chain's CDR3 is CASSQTDRGLGETQYF. CDR3 sequence (DNA): TGCGCCAGCAGCCAAACGGACAGGGGGCTTGGAGAGACCCAGTACTTC.

V usage is TRBV7-9 and J usage is TRBJ2-1, with 9 bases aligning to TRBD2. CDR3 length: 15 amino acids. Germline lookup yields CDR1 SEHNR and CDR2 FQNEAQ (reference sequence). V was clipped by 2 bases and J by 5 bases; unmatched bases: 4. The CDR3 bases are TGTGCCAGCAGCTTACAGGCGGGAGGGAACAATGAGCAGTTCTTC. Translating gives CASSLQAGGNNEQFF.

The rearrangement uses TRBV11-3 and TRBJ2-5; D possibly corresponds to TRBD1 (5 bases). There are 13 residues in the CDR3. V was clipped by 5 bases and J by 5 bases, with 12 bases between them. The V gene's germline CDR1 is SGHNT and CDR2 YENEEA. The CDR3 sequence is CASSPGIGETQYF. The CDR3 DNA reads TGTGCCAGCAGCCCAGGGATTGGGGAGACCCAGTACTTC.

V and J are TRBV28 and TRBJ2-6; D not certain. This CDR3 region has 16 residues. The ends were cut back, 3 bases at V and 1 base at J, with 10 bases in the middle. CDR1 is MDHEN and CDR2 is SYDVKM in the germline V gene. The CDR3 loop is CASSFGELSGANVLTF. As DNA, the CDR3 is TGTGCCAGCAGTTTCGGAGAGCTTTCTGGGGCCAACGTCCTGACTTTC.

This rearrangement joins TRBV7-9 to TRBJ2-7; a possible D gene is TRBD1 (5 bases). Germline CDR1 SEHNR, CDR2 FQNEAQ (reference sequence). Trimming took off 1 base at V and 9 bases at J, with 13 bases between the two ends. The CDR3 is 13 residues long. The DNA for the CDR3 is TGTGCCAGCAGCTTAGATGGGGCCCGGGCGCAGTACTTC. Its protein is CASSLDGARAQYF.

The V and J genes are TRBV2 and TRBJ1-2; D possibly corresponds to TRBD1 (6 bases). The V end was cut by 8 bases, the J end by 7 bases, with 14 bases between. Germline CDR1 is SNHLY and CDR2 is FYNNEI. The CDR3 totals 12 residues. This CDR3 is CASGQRGGGYTF. DNA of the CDR3: TGTGCCAGCGGACAGCGCGGGGGTGGCTACACCTTC.

The chain carries TRBV5-6 and TRBJ2-1; D uncertain. In germline, CDR1 is SGHDT, CDR2 YYEEEE. V gave up 2 bases and J gave up 8 bases, with 17 bases separating them. The length of the CDR3 is 15 residues. CDR3 nucleotides: TGTGCCAGCAGCTTTTTGGAAAGACGAGGAGATGAGCAGTTCTTC. Translating it yields CASSFLERRGDEQFF. The variable domain in full, completed from reference TRBV5-6 and TRBJ2-1, reads DAGVTQSPTHLIKTRGQQVTLRCSPKSGHDTVSWYQQALGQGPQFIFQYYEEEERQRGNFPDRFSGHQFPNYSSELNVNALLLGDSALYLCASSFLERRGDEQFFGPGTRLTVL.

The chain employs TRBV7-2 and TRBJ2-7, with D possibly being TRBD1 (6 bases). In germline, CDR1 is SGHTA, CDR2 FQGNSA. V shed 0 bases and J shed 3 bases, with 9 bases lying between them. The CDR3 covers 14 residues. The CDR3: CASSLAWGLYEQYF. CDR3 coding DNA: TGTGCCAGCAGCTTAGCGTGGGGGCTCTACGAGCAGTACTTC.

The chain uses TRBV5-6 and TRBJ2-5; weak D call: TRBD2 (5 bases). With 3 bases removed from V and 1 base from J, the gap between germline ends came to 16 bases. The CDR3 covers 16 residues. CDR1 and CDR2 from the germline V gene are SGHDT and YYEEEE. In DNA form, the CDR3 reads TGTGCCAGCAGCTCGGCAGCGGTAGGAGCCCAAGAGACCCAGTACTTC. This codes for CASSSAAVGAQETQYF.

The chain employs TRBV30 and TRBJ2-2, with a weak D call TRBD1 (5 bases). From germline, CDR1 is GTSNPN and CDR2 SVGIG (reference sequence). The CDR3 totals 15 residues. V lost 2 bases and J 4 bases, leaving 14 bases between the germline ends. CDR3 DNA sequence: TGTGCCTGGAGTACAGTGGGGCGAAGCACCGGGGAGCTGTTTTTT. It codes for CAWSTVGRSTGELFF.

The J gene is TRBJ2-2, the V gene TRBV6-1; 12 bases line up with TRBD2. Trimming at V came to 4 bases and at J to 3 bases, leaving 3 bases not matched to a gene. Germline loops: CDR1 MNHNS, CDR2 SASEGT. This CDR3 has 16 amino acids. This chain's CDR3 is CASSGLAGEYTGELFF. CDR3 DNA: TGTGCCAGCAGTGGACTAGCGGGAGAGTACACCGGGGAGCTGTTTTTT.

This chain links TRBV11-1 with TRBJ1-2, with D uncertain. This CDR3 has 14 residues. In germline, CDR1 is SGHAT, CDR2 FQDESV (reference sequence). V was shortened by 3 bases and J by 2 bases, with 10 bases between the two germline ends. Here the CDR3 DNA reads TGTGCCAGCAGCTTCTCCACCGGGAACTATGGCTACACCTTC. It specifies CASSFSTGNYGYTF.

This chain joins TRBV30 and TRBJ1-2; no reliable D call. CDR3 size: 11 residues. Germline V CDR1 and CDR2: GTSNPN, SVGIG (reference sequence). V shed 4 bases and J shed 1 base, with 4 bases lying between them. CDR3 sequence (DNA): TGTGCCTGGATTTATAACTATGGCTACACCTTC. Protein sequence: CAWIYNYGYTF.

The J gene is TRBJ2-1, the V gene TRBV4-1; weak D call: TRBD2 (6 bases). The V and J ends lost 1 base and 8 bases respectively, with 12 bases between them. Germline V lookup: CDR1 MGHRA, CDR2 YSYEKL. There are 14 residues in the CDR3. CDR3 protein: CASSQGRARDEQFF. CDR3 DNA: TGCGCCAGCAGCCAAGGGAGGGCTAGGGATGAGCAGTTCTTC.